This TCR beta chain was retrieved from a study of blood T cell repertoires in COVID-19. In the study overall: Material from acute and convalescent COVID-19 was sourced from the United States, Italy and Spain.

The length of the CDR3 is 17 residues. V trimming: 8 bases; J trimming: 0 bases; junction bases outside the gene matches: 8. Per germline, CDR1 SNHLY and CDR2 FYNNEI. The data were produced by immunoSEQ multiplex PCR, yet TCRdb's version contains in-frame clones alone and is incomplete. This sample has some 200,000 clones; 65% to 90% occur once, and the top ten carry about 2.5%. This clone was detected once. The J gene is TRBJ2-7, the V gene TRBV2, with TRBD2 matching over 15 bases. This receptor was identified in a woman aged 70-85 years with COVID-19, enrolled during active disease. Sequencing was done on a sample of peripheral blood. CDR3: CASSGGTSGRFSYEQYF. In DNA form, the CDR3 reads TGTGCCAGCTCCGGGGGGACTAGCGGGAGGTTCTCCTACGAGCAGTACTTC. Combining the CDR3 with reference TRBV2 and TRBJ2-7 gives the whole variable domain EPEVTQTPSHQVTQMGQEVILRCVPISNHLYFYWYRQILGQKVEFLVSFYNNEISEKSEIFDDQFSVERPDGSNFTLKIRSTKLEDSAMYFCASSGGTSGRFSYEQYFGPGTRLTVT.